This paragraph covers one T cell receptor (beta chain) sequence. Its matching antigen is unknown. These data are taken from a study of blood T cells in healthy people across ages. A second 7 to 11 cycle PCR used barcoded and J-beta primers. With 12 random nucleotides, a template-switch adaptor tagged each individual cDNA molecule. MiXCR, run by TCRdb on the 5' RACE reads, gives a single entry per CDR3 protein. The repertoire holds fewer than 1,000,000 distinct CDR3 sequences, with 44% as singletons. Germline V gives CDR1 MNHEY, CDR2 SVGEGT. V gave up 0 bases and J gave up 9 bases, with 21 bases separating them. This CDR3 contains 17 residues. Study-wide findings and caveats: Naive T cell percentage and TCR beta diversity correlated strongly.

There were at least 5 micrograms of total RNA extracted from every sample. The TCR originated in a man aged 55 to 70 in good health. V gene TRBV6-2 or TRBV6-3 combines with J gene TRBJ1-5, with D hard to call. Sequencing was carried out using blood. The CDR3 loop reads CASSYSIEGPEKRPQHF. CDR3 nucleotides: TGTGCCAGCAGTTACTCGATCGAGGGCCCCGAGAAGCGGCCCCAGCATTTT.